The clone carrying this T cell receptor beta chain was observed at least ten times. Its antigen is not known. This specimen belongs to a study of spatial heterogeneity in lung cancer. Study findings and constraints: Coverage of tumor T cells was estimated at about 7.4% for alpha chains and 11% to 15% for beta chains. Higher tumor mutation counts went along with higher counts of expanded intratumoral alpha and beta TCRs.

TCR cDNA molecules each had a unique molecular identifier. A single record per CDR3 protein comes from TCRdb applying MiXCR to the 5' RACE reads. The sample has 25,000 to 30,000 distinct CDR3 sequences; around 7.5% are singletons. Specified time point: sample taken at primary tumor resection. More than 70 TRACERx patients with early, untreated non-small cell lung cancer donated samples. Extraction of whole RNA from tumor, nontumor lung or frozen PBMC preceded unsorted sequencing. V shed 2 bases and J shed 2 bases, with 7 bases lying between them. There are 14 residues in the CDR3. Per the germline V gene, CDR1 is MNHEY and CDR2 is SVGEGT.

The source material was lung tumor tissue, sampled at surgery. This sequence originates from a male donor with early-stage non-small cell lung cancer. V gene TRBV6-2 or TRBV6-3 combines with J gene TRBJ2-1; D remains unclear. CDR3 residues: CASSYVQPYNEQFF. The CDR3 DNA reads TGTGCCAGCAGTTACGTACAGCCCTACAATGAGCAGTTCTTC.